This T cell receptor beta chain is drawn from a study of T cell changes during pregnancy in multiple sclerosis. The trim removed 3 bases at V and 12 bases at J, leaving 8 bases unmatched. This CDR3 has 13 residues. The germline V gene encodes CDR1 MNHEY and CDR2 SMNVEV (reference sequence). The repertoire was sequenced with immunoSEQ multiplex PCR; TCRdb's copy has only in-frame clones and lacks some. The repertoire consists of over 15,000 clones, with 70% to 90% occurring once and the leading ten covering over 8%. The input for sequencing was CD8+ T cells from peripheral blood mononuclear cells, taken in the second trimester of pregnancy. The source of this sequence is a female donor in good health, enrolled as a control in a pregnancy study. The genes are TRBV27 and TRBJ2-7, with 10 positions matching TRBD1. The CDR3 DNA follows: TGTGCCAGCAGTTTGTCGGGACAGGGGAATTGGTACTTC. Amino acid sequence: CASSLSGQGNWYF.